This T cell receptor beta chain came from a study of Graves' ophthalmopathy and Graves' hyperthyroidism. Study-wide results and caveats: With 70.59% sensitivity and more than 72% specificity, the model predicted ophthalmopathy progression. The authors also found most expanded thyroid clonotypes above 0.001 frequency in blood.

The CDR3 runs 13 residues. Germline CDR1 and CDR2: DFQATT and SNEGSKA (reference sequence). Between the trimmed V and J ends, which lost 0 bases and 8 bases, there was a span of 13 bases. This clonotype was recorded at least ten times. Its antigen is not identified. Researchers took RNA transcripts and amplified TCR beta CDR3 regions from them. HTBI primers were employed in first-round RT-PCR, then a second-round multiplex PCR followed. TCRdb used MiXCR to reprocess the multiplex PCR reads, holding one entry per CDR3 protein. The table shows 350,000 to 400,000 distinct CDR3 sequences, with about 16% occurring only once.

The sample taken for sequencing was peripheral blood. The TCR comes from a woman between 18 and 29 years old with stable Graves' hyperthyroidism. The genes are TRBV20-1 and TRBJ1-1; unclear D gene. The chain's CDR3 is CSARDHQVGEAFF. As DNA, the CDR3 is TGCAGTGCTAGAGATCACCAGGTTGGGGAAGCTTTCTTT.